Below, 29 T cell receptor beta chains from the same sample are listed, as sequenced in a study of cytomegalovirus exposure and HLA in healthy donors. Generated by immunoSEQ multiplex PCR, the TCRdb table keeps only in-frame clones and is missing some. The sample records approximately 300,000 clones, about nine tenths being singletons. The sequencing input was PBMCs. These receptors were obtained from a woman aged 25 to 39 in good health and CMV-seropositive.

The chain links TRBV7-9 to TRBJ2-3; D might be TRBD2 (6 bases). The V gene's germline CDR1 is SEHNR and CDR2 FQNEAQ (reference sequence). V lost 3 bases, J lost 2 bases, and 9 bases lay in between. This CDR3 is 14 amino acids long. DNA for the CDR3: TGTGCCAGCAGCTTGGGACTCCACACAGATACGCAGTATTTT. It specifies CASSLGLHTDTQYF. The full variable domain, with the rest looked up from reference TRBV7-9 and TRBJ2-3, is DTGVSQNPRHKITKRGQNVTFRCDPISEHNRLYWYRQTLGQGPEFLTYFQNEAQLEKSRLLSDRFSAERPKGSFSTLEIQRTEQGDSAMYLCASSLGLHTDTQYFGPGTRLTVL.

This chain links TRBV6-1 with TRBJ2-3; TRBD2 matches at 7 bases. There are 15 residues in the CDR3. Unmatched junction bases numbered 5, after V lost 3 bases and J lost 2 bases. Germline V CDR1 and CDR2: MNHNS, SASEGT. CDR3 in amino acids: CASSESSGVTDTQYF. DNA for the CDR3: TGTGCCAGCAGTGAGTCTAGCGGAGTCACAGATACGCAGTATTTT.

CDR3 region: CSVEGYRQGTTGGTDTQYF. The CDR3 bases are TGCAGCGTTGAAGGCTATCGACAGGGCACGACAGGGGGCACAGATACGCAGTATTTT. The rearrangement uses TRBV29-1 and TRBJ2-3, with 8 bases that match TRBD1. In germline, CDR1 is SQVTM, CDR2 ANQGSEA. The CDR3 has 19 residues. The ends lost 1 base at V and 1 base at J; junction bases unmatched: 16.

The chain recombines TRBV28 with TRBJ2-1, with TRBD2 identical over 12 bases. Germline lookup yields CDR1 MDHEN and CDR2 SYDVKM. V lost 7 bases to trimming and J lost 4 bases; unmatched junction nucleotides: 8. The CDR3 is 16 residues long. The DNA of the CDR3 is TGTGCCAGCAACACCCCGACTAGCGGGGGATACAATGAGCAGTTCTTC. This translates into CASNTPTSGGYNEQFF.

The chain uses TRBV13 and TRBJ2-2; TRBD2 agrees at 15 bases. The V gene's germline CDR1 is PRHDT and CDR2 FYEKMQ (reference sequence). This CDR3 region has 22 residues. Germline trimming cut 1 base from V and 2 bases from J; bases unmatched to any gene: 14. As DNA, the CDR3 is TGTGCCAGCAGCTTAGTCGGCTGGACCGGGACTAGCGGGGGGATAAACACCGGGGAGCTGTTTTTT. As protein: CASSLVGWTGTSGGINTGELFF.

The chain uses TRBV11-2 and TRBJ1-6, with D unresolved. The V gene's germline CDR1 is SGHAT and CDR2 FQNNGV. Between the trimmed V and J ends, which lost 5 bases and 7 bases, there was a span of 12 bases. The CDR3 has 14 amino acids. The CDR3: CASSPGSRNSPLHF. The CDR3 bases are TGTGCCAGCAGCCCCGGGTCGAGGAATTCACCCCTCCACTTT.

The chain links TRBV7-2 to TRBJ1-1; 9 bases fit TRBD1. Trimming at V came to 5 bases and at J to 5 bases, leaving 9 bases not matched to a gene. The V gene's germline CDR1 is SGHTA and CDR2 FQGNSA. The CDR3 spans 15 residues. The CDR3 loop reads CASSAEGQGNTEAFF. The CDR3 DNA sequence: TGTGCCAGCAGCGCGGAGGGACAGGGCAATACTGAAGCTTTCTTT.

The V call is TRBV28, the J call TRBJ2-7; 10 positions agree with TRBD1. Looked up from germline, CDR1 is MDHEN and CDR2 is SYDVKM. There are 15 residues in the CDR3. After removal of 4 bases from V and 3 bases from J, the junction contained 6 bases not matched to a gene. The CDR3 DNA is TGTGCCAGCAGTTATGGGACAGGGGCCCGCTACGAGCAGTACTTC. It codes for CASSYGTGARYEQYF.

The chain's CDR3 is CASRGGGANVLTF. DNA for the CDR3: TGTGCCAGCAGAGGCGGTGGGGCCAACGTCCTGACTTTC. The rearrangement links TRBV25-1 to TRBJ2-6; D gene ambiguous. Germline V gene lookup returns CDR1 MGHDK and CDR2 SYGVNS. This CDR3 has 13 amino acids. Trimming pared 6 bases from V and 3 bases from J, leaving 6 bases between.

This chain connects TRBV29-1 to TRBJ2-3; D might be TRBD2 (5 bases). Germline assignment: CDR1 SQVTM and CDR2 ANQGSEA. CDR3 length equals 12 residues. V was clipped by 8 bases and J by 7 bases, with 16 bases between them. The CDR3 nucleotides read TGCAGCATCTCAGGAGGCCCTTATACGCAGTATTTT. Translating gives CSISGGPYTQYF.

The chain couples TRBV28 to TRBJ1-5, with D tentatively TRBD1 (5 bases). The CDR3 has 14 amino acids. Germline loops: CDR1 MDHEN, CDR2 SYDVKM. Trimming removed 6 bases from V and 3 bases from J, with 12 bases in between. The CDR3 is CASSRGTVNQPQHF. CDR3 bases: TGTGCCAGCAGCCGAGGGACGGTCAATCAGCCCCAGCATTTT.

The rearrangement links TRBV30 to TRBJ2-3, with D perhaps TRBD1 (5 bases). The CDR3 covers 14 residues. CDR1 and CDR2 (germline): GTSNPN, SVGIG (reference sequence). V was clipped by 3 bases and J by 1 base, with 11 bases between them. The CDR3 sequence: CAWSPGRGTDTQYF. Written as DNA, the CDR3 is TGTGCCTGGAGCCCCGGCAGGGGCACAGATACGCAGTATTTT.

The J gene is TRBJ2-3, the V gene TRBV2, with TRBD1 matching 9 bases. Germline lookup yields CDR1 SNHLY and CDR2 FYNNEI. After removal of 6 bases from V and 0 bases from J, the junction contained 4 bases not matched to a gene. The CDR3 runs 15 residues. The CDR3 DNA reads as TGTGCCAGCAGGGGACAGGGTTCGAGCACAGATACGCAGTATTTT. Its protein product is CASRGQGSSTDTQYF.

Points on this clone: This same CDR3 is encoded by further DNA sequences in the sample. V gene TRBV5-1 combines with J gene TRBJ1-5, with D possibly being TRBD1 (5 bases). Germline CDR1 is SGHRS and CDR2 is YFSETQ. This CDR3 contains 15 residues. V lost 1 base, J lost 1 base, and 9 bases lay in between. CDR3 loop: CASSLTGDSNQPQHF. The CDR3 nucleotides read TGCGCCAGCAGCTTGACTGGGGACAGCAATCAGCCCCAGCATTTT.

The CDR3 is CASSPSRGTDTQYF. In DNA form, the CDR3 reads TGTGCCAGCAGTCCCTCTCGGGGCACAGATACGCAGTATTTT. This chain links TRBV7-3 with TRBJ2-3; D is unresolved. CDR1 is SGHTA and CDR2 is FQGTGA in the germline V gene. The CDR3 totals 14 residues. V lost 6 bases, J lost 1 base, and 11 bases lay in between.

V is TRBV6-5 and J is TRBJ1-5; 8 positions match TRBD1. The CDR3 length is 14 residues. V lost 6 bases, J lost 5 bases, and 6 bases stayed unmatched. Germline-derived CDR1 and CDR2 are MNHEY and SVGAGI. The CDR3 here is CASSPDRGDQPQHF. CDR3 coding DNA: TGTGCCAGCAGCCCCGACAGGGGCGATCAGCCCCAGCATTTT.

In its sample, this clone was seen a few times. This chain links TRBV7-2 with TRBJ2-7; 9 positions agree with TRBD1. CDR1 SGHTA and CDR2 FQGNSA come from the germline V gene. Unmatched junction bases numbered 5, after V lost 8 bases and J lost 3 bases. The CDR3 spans 13 residues. CDR3 amino acids: CASGQGMSYEQYF. The CDR3 DNA reads as TGTGCCAGCGGACAGGGGATGAGCTACGAGCAGTACTTC.

The J gene is TRBJ1-4, the V gene TRBV5-1, with D possibly TRBD1 on 6 matching bases. This CDR3 has 15 residues. V lost 2 bases and J 6 bases, leaving 14 bases between the germline ends. Germline assignment: CDR1 SGHRS and CDR2 YFSETQ. The CDR3 protein is CASSFKGGQYEKLFF. In DNA form, the CDR3 reads TGCGCCAGCAGCTTCAAGGGGGGGCAGTATGAAAAACTGTTTTTT.

The chain couples TRBV7-9 to TRBJ2-2; D gene ambiguous. Germline values: CDR1 SEHNR, CDR2 FQNEAQ (reference sequence). The CDR3 loop spans 16 amino acids. Trimming shortened V by 5 bases and J by 2 bases, and 15 bases separated the two germline ends. CDR3 DNA: TGTGCCAGCAGCCTCCCAGGCGGAAACAACACCGGGGAGCTGTTTTTT. Residues: CASSLPGGNNTGELFF.

This chain links TRBV5-1 with TRBJ1-2, with no clear D. Germline lookup yields CDR1 SGHRS and CDR2 YFSETQ. The length of the CDR3 is 15 residues. Trimming shortened V by 1 base and J by 7 bases, and 17 bases separated the two germline ends. CDR3 residues: CASSLSTIEGGGYTF. For the CDR3, the DNA is TGCGCCAGCAGCTTGTCGACAATAGAGGGTGGTGGCTACACCTTC. Drawing the rest from reference TRBV5-1 and TRBJ1-2, the complete variable domain is KAGVTQTPRYLIKTRGQQVTLSCSPISGHRSVSWYQQTPGQGLQFLFEYFSETQRNKGNFPGRFSGRQFSNSRSEMNVSTLELGDSALYLCASSLSTIEGGGYTFGSGTRLTVV.

V usage is TRBV19 and J usage is TRBJ2-1; 8 nucleotides align to TRBD1. Trimming at V came to 5 bases and at J to 7 bases, leaving 10 bases not matched to a gene. CDR1 is LNHDA, CDR2 SQIVND, per germline (reference sequence). The CDR3 has 15 amino acids. The DNA of the CDR3 is TGTGCCAGTAGTTCCCGACAGGGGAGTACGAATGAGCAGTTCTTC. The encoded protein is CASSSRQGSTNEQFF.

The V and J genes are TRBV7-3 and TRBJ2-2; D gene unclear. CDR1 and CDR2 (germline): SGHTA, FQGTGA. This CDR3 spans 13 amino acids. Between the trimmed V and J ends, which lost 5 bases and 4 bases, there was a span of 8 bases. The CDR3 nucleotides read TGTGCCAGCAGCCTACAGCCCACCGGGGAGCTGTTTTTT. Its protein is CASSLQPTGELFF. The whole variable domain, remainder taken from reference TRBV7-3 and TRBJ2-2, is GAGVSQTPSNKVTEKGKYVELRCDPISGHTALYWYRQSLGQGPEFLIYFQGTGAADDSGLPNDRFFAVRPEGSVSTLKIQRTERGDSAVYLCASSLQPTGELFFGEGSRLTVL.

The CDR3 DNA sequence: TGTGCCAGCAGTTTATCCGAAGACCGTGGCGGAGCTTTCTTT. Protein: CASSLSEDRGGAFF. The chain combines TRBV27 with TRBJ1-1; the D is unclear. CDR1 is MNHEY, CDR2 SMNVEV, per germline (reference sequence). With 0 bases removed from V and 10 bases from J, the gap between germline ends came to 15 bases. CDR3 length equals 14 residues.

J is TRBJ2-7 and V is TRBV28; D unclear. V was shortened by 5 bases and J by 4 bases, with 15 bases between the two germline ends. The CDR3 is made up of 14 amino acids. CDR1 is MDHEN and CDR2 is SYDVKM in the germline V gene. The DNA for the CDR3 is TGTGCCAGCAGTCCGGGTCTTGCGCGGTACGAGCAGTACTTC. It translates to CASSPGLARYEQYF.

The gene calls are TRBV5-4 and TRBJ2-5; TRBD2 is a possible D gene (6 bases). The CDR3 is 16 residues long. Trimming took 4 bases from V and 0 from J, leaving 16 bases between them. Germline CDR1 reads SGHNT; CDR2 reads YYREEE (reference sequence). The CDR3 DNA is TGTGCCAGCAGCCCGAGTGCCGGAGGGTACCAAGAGACCCAGTACTTC. Its translation: CASSPSAGGYQETQYF.

This rearrangement joins TRBV27 to TRBJ1-4; D is perhaps TRBD1 (6 bases). Germline CDR1 is MNHEY and CDR2 is SMNVEV (reference sequence). V was cut by 5 bases and J by 5 bases, with 12 bases left in between. The CDR3 runs to 14 residues. CDR3 region: CASSLDTGNEKLFF. DNA for the CDR3: TGTGCCAGCAGTCTAGATACAGGGAATGAAAAACTGTTTTTT. Drawing the rest from reference TRBV27 and TRBJ1-4, the complete variable domain is EAQVTQNPRYLITVTGKKLTVTCSQNMNHEYMSWYRQDPGLGLRQIYYSMNVEVTDKGDVPEGYKVSRKEKRNFPLILESPSPNQTSLYFCASSLDTGNEKLFFGSGTQLSVL.

This chain connects TRBV5-4 to TRBJ1-1, with D unclear. The length of the CDR3 is 14 residues. Germline CDR1 and CDR2: SGHNT and YYREEE (reference sequence). Trimming left V 4 bases short and J 4 bases short, with 14 bases between. CDR3 region: CASSPILSPTEAFF. The CDR3, as DNA: TGTGCCAGCAGCCCAATCCTAAGCCCCACTGAAGCTTTCTTT. Full variable domain (rest looked up from reference TRBV5-4 and TRBJ1-1): ETGVTQSPTHLIKTRGQQVTLRCSSQSGHNTVSWYQQALGQGPQFIFQYYREEENGRGNFPPRFSGLQFPNYSSELNVNALELDDSALYLCASSPILSPTEAFFGQGTRLTVV.

This chain uses TRBV5-8 with TRBJ2-3; possibly TRBD1 for D (6 bases). The germline V gene encodes CDR1 SGHTS and CDR2 YDEGEE. The CDR3 runs 16 residues. Trimming stripped 2 bases from V and 2 bases from J, with 15 bases between. CDR3 sequence (DNA): TGTGCCAGCAGCTTTGACAGGTGGGAAAACACAGATACGCAGTATTTT. Residues: CASSFDRWENTDTQYF.

This clone has only one observation. The genes are TRBV5-6 and TRBJ1-2, with D tentatively TRBD1 (6 bases). The CDR3 runs 15 residues. CDR1 and CDR2 from the germline V gene are SGHDT and YYEEEE. The germline V and J ends were trimmed by 0 bases and 0 bases, with 9 bases remaining between them. This CDR3 is CASSLAGGSNYGYTF. The CDR3 DNA sequence: TGTGCCAGCAGCTTGGCGGGGGGCTCTAACTATGGCTACACCTTC.